The next 3 T cell receptor beta chains were all read from a single sample in a study of cytomegalovirus exposure and HLA in healthy donors. PCR employed 60 Vbeta and 13 Jbeta primers. Sequencing was performed with immunoSEQ multiplex PCR; in TCRdb, only in-frame clones are kept and a portion is missing. The sample contains about 160,000 clones, roughly 82% of which appear only once. What was sequenced was PBMCs. The receptors originated from a girl aged 10 to 17 in good health and CMV-seropositive.

The V gene is TRBV5-6, the J gene TRBJ1-4; 10 bases are a match to TRBD1. Germline trimming cut 4 bases from V and 4 bases from J; bases unmatched to any gene: 4. CDR3 length equals 15 residues. The V gene's germline CDR1 is SGHDT and CDR2 YYEEEE. The chain's CDR3 is CASSAGTGDNEKLFF. CDR3 in DNA: TGTGCCAGCAGCGCCGGGACAGGGGATAATGAAAAACTGTTTTTT.

The chain combines TRBV28 with TRBJ2-1; 8 positions agree with TRBD2. This CDR3 comprises 15 residues. CDR1 and CDR2 from the germline V gene are MDHEN and SYDVKM. Unmatched junction bases numbered 9, after V lost 5 bases and J lost 6 bases. CDR3: CASSPGSGGPNEQFF. In DNA, the CDR3 is TGTGCCAGCAGTCCCGGCAGCGGGGGCCCCAATGAGCAGTTCTTC.

The rearrangement uses TRBV6-5 and TRBJ2-1; D might be TRBD2 (5 bases). This CDR3 is 13 amino acids long. Germline CDR1 reads MNHEY; CDR2 reads SVGAGI. V lost 10 bases to trimming and J lost 9 bases, with 19 bases between them. CDR3 protein: CATHRASGVEQFF. The CDR3 DNA sequence: TGTGCCACCCACCGGGCCTCCGGGGTTGAGCAGTTCTTC.